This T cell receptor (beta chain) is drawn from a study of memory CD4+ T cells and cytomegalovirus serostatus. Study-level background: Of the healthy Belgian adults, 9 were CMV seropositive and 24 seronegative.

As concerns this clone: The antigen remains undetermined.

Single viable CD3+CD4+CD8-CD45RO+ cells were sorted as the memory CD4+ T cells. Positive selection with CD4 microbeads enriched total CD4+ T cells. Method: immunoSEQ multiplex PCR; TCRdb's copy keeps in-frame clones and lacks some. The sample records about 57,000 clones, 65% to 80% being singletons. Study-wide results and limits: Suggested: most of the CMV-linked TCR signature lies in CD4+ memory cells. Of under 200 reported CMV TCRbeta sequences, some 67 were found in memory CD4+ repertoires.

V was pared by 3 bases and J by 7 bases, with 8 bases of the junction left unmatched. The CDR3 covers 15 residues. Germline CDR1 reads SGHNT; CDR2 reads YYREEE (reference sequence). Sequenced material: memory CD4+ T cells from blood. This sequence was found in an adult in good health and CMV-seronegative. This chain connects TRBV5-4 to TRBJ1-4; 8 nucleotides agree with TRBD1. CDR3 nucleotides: TGTGCCAGCAGCTCCCGGACAGGGCGTATTGAAAAACTGTTTTTT. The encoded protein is CASSSRTGRIEKLFF. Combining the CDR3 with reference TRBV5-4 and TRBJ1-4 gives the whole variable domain ETGVTQSPTHLIKTRGQQVTLRCSSQSGHNTVSWYQQALGQGPQFIFQYYREEENGRGNFPPRFSGLQFPNYSSELNVNALELDDSALYLCASSSRTGRIEKLFFGSGTQLSVL.